The T cell receptor beta chain described here comes from a study of PD-L1 blockade in urothelial cancer. Study overall: Chemotherapy regimens numbering 0 to 3 had been given to patients. Researchers found blood samples held a median of roughly 140,000 T cells. After treatment start, blood was analyzed at 3 weeks (second dose) and at 6 weeks.

Per the germline V gene, CDR1 is SEHNR and CDR2 is FQNEAQ (reference sequence). There are 14 residues in the CDR3. V was pared by 5 bases and J by 7 bases, with 17 bases between. The time point is: pretreatment peripheral blood. Libraries were prepared by immunoSEQ multiplex PCR; TCRdb keeps only in-frame clonotypes and omits some of them. Here the sample spans 85,000 to 95,000 clones, approximately 88% being singletons. The receptor's source is a woman older than 75 with urothelial cancer. The V gene is TRBV7-9, the J gene TRBJ1-1, with D maybe TRBD1 (5 bases). Sequences were derived from PBMCs, sampled around atezolizumab (anti-PD-L1) treatment. The CDR3 loop is CASSPTPGRVEAFF. CDR3 coding DNA: TGTGCCAGCAGCCCGACACCAGGGCGTGTTGAAGCTTTCTTT.